Below are 28 T cell receptor beta chains sequenced from a single sample in a study of blood T cell repertoires in COVID-19. Sequencing was performed with immunoSEQ multiplex PCR; in TCRdb, only in-frame clones are kept and a portion is missing. The profile shows a few hundred thousand clones, less than 90% of them singletons. The sequencing sample was made of PBMCs or T cells enriched from blood (not recorded which). Receptor source: a woman aged 30 to 39 who had been exposed to COVID-19.

The genes are TRBV18 and TRBJ1-4; D not resolved. This CDR3 has 16 amino acids. Between the trimmed V and J ends, which lost 5 bases and 0 bases, there was a span of 13 bases. The germline V gene encodes CDR1 KGHSH and CDR2 LQKENI. The CDR3 coding sequence is TGTGCCAGCTCAAGACAAATCAGTCCAACTAATGAAAAACTGTTTTTT. It is translated as CASSRQISPTNEKLFF.

The chain links TRBV11-3 to TRBJ1-5; D call uncertain. V lost 2 bases and J lost 8, with 7 bases in between. The CDR3 covers 12 residues. Germline V gene lookup returns CDR1 SGHNT and CDR2 YENEEA. CDR3 in amino acids: CASSLSEEPQHF. As DNA, the CDR3 is TGTGCCAGCAGCTTATCTGAGGAGCCCCAGCATTTT. Complete variable domain (other parts from reference TRBV11-3 and TRBJ1-5): EAGVVQSPRYKIIEKKQPVAFWCNPISGHNTLYWYLQNLGQGPELLIRYENEEAVDDSQLPKDRFSAERLKGVDSTLKIQPAELGDSAVYLCASSLSEEPQHFGDGTRLSIL.

This clone appeared once. The chain carries TRBV5-5 and TRBJ1-6; tentative D call: TRBD1 (5 bases). The CDR3 length is 19 residues. Germline assignment: CDR1 SGHKS and CDR2 YYEKEE (reference sequence). Trimming took off 2 bases at V and 3 bases at J, with 21 bases between the two ends. CDR3 amino acids: CASSFWATRDGVYNSPLHF. The CDR3 DNA sequence: TGTGCCAGCAGCTTTTGGGCAACGCGGGACGGCGTCTATAATTCACCCCTCCACTTT.

V gene TRBV10-1 combines with J gene TRBJ2-7; perhaps TRBD1 as D (5 bases). Germline loops: CDR1 WNHNN, CDR2 SYGVQD (reference sequence). This CDR3 spans 15 amino acids. The V end lost 0 bases, the J end lost 0 bases, and 9 bases lay between the germline ends. CDR3 DNA sequence: TGCGCCAGCAGTGAGTCAAGGGGTAGCTCCTACGAGCAGTACTTC. This translates into CASSESRGSSYEQYF.

V usage is TRBV9 and J usage is TRBJ2-1, with 7 bases fitting TRBD1. This CDR3 is 16 amino acids long. The germline V gene has CDR1 SGDLS and CDR2 YYNGEE. V dropped 3 bases and J dropped 4; count of bases not matched to a gene: 10. CDR3 coding DNA: TGTGCCAGCAGCGCAGATGGACAGGCGACTTACAATGAGCAGTTCTTC. Translation: CASSADGQATYNEQFF.

This clone occurred a few times. The same CDR3 can be traced to other DNA sequences in this sample. V is TRBV5-6 and J is TRBJ1-1; D perhaps matches TRBD1 (5 bases). Germline lookup yields CDR1 SGHDT and CDR2 YYEEEE. The V and J ends lost 4 bases and 7 bases respectively, with 11 bases between them. The CDR3 totals 12 residues. CDR3 amino acids: CASSPGVLEAFF. CDR3 nucleotides: TGTGCCAGCAGCCCGGGGGTACTTGAAGCTTTCTTT.

The gene calls are TRBV30 and TRBJ1-3; 7 bases map to TRBD1. Germline values: CDR1 GTSNPN, CDR2 SVGIG (reference sequence). The CDR3 is made up of 16 amino acids. V lost 1 base to trimming and J lost 7 bases; unmatched junction nucleotides: 13. The CDR3 region has the DNA TGTGCCTGGAGTGCAACACAGGGGCTTCATTGGAACACCATATATTTT. This codes for CAWSATQGLHWNTIYF.

The chain joins TRBV24-1 to TRBJ1-1, with a possible D match to TRBD1 (5 bases). The CDR3 runs 13 residues. V lost 6 bases and J lost 1, with 8 bases in between. Germline V gene sequence: CDR1 KGHDR, CDR2 SFDVKD. CDR3 nucleotide sequence: TGTGCCACCAGTAAAACAGGGAACACTGAAGCTTTCTTT. This encodes CATSKTGNTEAFF.

The V call is TRBV9, the J call TRBJ1-6, with 7 bases fitting TRBD1. V lost 7 bases and J lost 10; bases outside the gene matches: 8. Per the germline V gene, CDR1 is SGDLS and CDR2 is YYNGEE. The CDR3 runs 13 residues. The CDR3 spells CASRGQGDSPLHF. DNA of the CDR3: TGTGCCAGCCGCGGCCAGGGGGACTCACCCCTCCACTTT.

The chain employs TRBV9 and TRBJ1-3; D is perhaps TRBD1 (5 bases). Per germline, CDR1 SGDLS and CDR2 YYNGEE. The CDR3 runs to 19 residues. The V end lost 4 bases, the J end lost 3 bases, and 26 bases lay between the germline ends. The CDR3 spells CASSPSPGLTFSFGNTIYF. The CDR3 DNA is TGTGCCAGCAGCCCCTCACCGGGACTGACCTTCTCGTTTGGAAACACCATATATTTT.

The V and J genes are TRBV2 and TRBJ1-2; possible D gene TRBD1, 5 bases. This CDR3 region has 11 residues. Germline CDR1 reads SNHLY; CDR2 reads FYNNEI. V gave up 6 bases and J gave up 7 bases, with 9 bases separating them. The CDR3 sequence is CASSTGSGYTF. In DNA, the CDR3 is TGTGCCAGCAGCACAGGTTCTGGCTACACCTTC.

V and J are TRBV7-2 and TRBJ2-2; the D gene is possibly TRBD2 (7 bases). V gave up 1 base and J gave up 6 bases, with 15 bases separating them. Germline CDR1 reads SGHTA; CDR2 reads FQGNSA. This CDR3 spans 16 amino acids. The DNA for the CDR3 is TGTGCCAGCAGCTTAGTGGCGGGGGCTAAAGCCGGGGAGCTGTTTTTT. Protein sequence: CASSLVAGAKAGELFF.

This clone was found once. The rearrangement links TRBV30 to TRBJ2-3; the D gene is possibly TRBD2 (6 bases). This CDR3 has 15 residues. Trimming removed 3 bases from V and 6 bases from J, with 19 bases in between. Germline CDR1 GTSNPN, CDR2 SVGIG (reference sequence). The CDR3 nucleotides read TGTGCCTGGAGGGGCCCGGGACTGCCCTTTGATACGCAGTATTTT. Translation: CAWRGPGLPFDTQYF.

The gene calls are TRBV2 and TRBJ1-6; D is perhaps TRBD1 (5 bases). CDR3 size: 13 residues. V was shortened by 6 bases and J by 15 bases, with 18 bases between the two germline ends. Germline V CDR1 and CDR2: SNHLY, FYNNEI. The DNA of the CDR3 is TGTGCCAGCAGGGGACTACGGGCGGAGCACCTCCACTTT. Translation: CASRGLRAEHLHF.

This clone is a singleton in its sample. V gene TRBV29-1 combines with J gene TRBJ2-1; a possible D gene is TRBD1 (5 bases). The CDR3 has 14 residues. V was pared by 5 bases and J by 1 base, with 12 bases between. The germline CDR1 and CDR2 sequences are SQVTM and ANQGSEA. The CDR3 DNA sequence: TGCAGCGTTCTCATAGGGGTGTCCTACAATGAGCAGTTCTTC. This encodes CSVLIGVSYNEQFF.

This chain uses TRBV3-1 (or the pseudogene TRBV3-2) with TRBJ2-6, with unresolved D. This CDR3 spans 15 amino acids. CDR1 and CDR2 from the germline V gene are LGHDT and YNNKEL (reference sequence). V lost 0 bases, J lost 0 bases, and 3 bases lay in between. This CDR3 is CASSQDYSGANVLTF. As DNA, the CDR3 is TGTGCCAGCAGCCAAGATTACTCTGGGGCCAACGTCCTGACTTTC.

The rearrangement uses TRBV5-1 and TRBJ1-2; the D is unclear. The CDR3 loop spans 15 amino acids. Trimming cost V 1 base and J 6 bases, with 16 bases left between them. Per germline, CDR1 SGHRS and CDR2 YFSETQ. The CDR3 nucleotides read TGCGCCAGCAGCTTGAACGGGGAGGGATTGAATGGCTACACCTTC. Protein: CASSLNGEGLNGYTF.

The chain recombines TRBV12-5 with TRBJ1-1; 9 bases fit TRBD1. The length of the CDR3 is 16 residues. V gave up 2 bases and J gave up 1 base; unmatched junction bases: 5. Germline assignment: CDR1 LGHNT and CDR2 FRNRAP. CDR3: CASGLIWDRANTEAFF. As DNA, the CDR3 is TGTGCTAGTGGTTTGATTTGGGACAGGGCGAACACTGAAGCTTTCTTT.

The chain uses TRBV29-1 and TRBJ1-2, with TRBD1 identical over 8 bases. CDR3 size: 13 residues. Germline V gene data show CDR1 as SQVTM and CDR2 as ANQGSEA. Trimming cost V 6 bases and J 2 bases; bases outside gene matches: 5. CDR3: CSVDRGQNYGYTF. DNA for the CDR3: TGCAGCGTCGACAGGGGTCAAAACTATGGCTACACCTTC. Together with reference TRBV29-1 and TRBJ1-2, the CDR3 gives the full variable domain: SAVISQKPSRDICQRGTSLTIQCQVDSQVTMMFWYRQQPGQSLTLIATANQGSEATYESGFVIDKFPISRPNLTFSTLTVSNMSPEDSSIYLCSVDRGQNYGYTFGSGTRLTVV.

V gene TRBV5-1 combines with J gene TRBJ1-3; no clear D gene. Germline V lookup: CDR1 SGHRS, CDR2 YFSETQ. V lost 0 bases to trimming and J lost 4 bases, with 11 bases between them. The CDR3 has 15 amino acids. The CDR3 coding sequence is TGCGCCAGCAGCTTGGGAGCGGGCCAAGGAAACACCATATATTTT. Its translation: CASSLGAGQGNTIYF.

This sequence joins TRBV5-6 and TRBJ1-2; 7 bases map to TRBD1. The length of the CDR3 is 14 residues. Looked up from germline, CDR1 is SGHDT and CDR2 is YYEEEE. V shed 1 base, J shed 6 bases, and the junction held 6 bases outside the gene matches. The CDR3 sequence is CASSLRGGYHGYTF. CDR3 DNA: TGTGCCAGCAGCTTGCGAGGGGGCTATCATGGCTACACCTTC.

This chain uses TRBV27 with TRBJ2-7, with 9 bases identical to TRBD2. Germline V gene sequence: CDR1 MNHEY, CDR2 SMNVEV (reference sequence). V gave up 6 bases and J gave up 4 bases; unmatched junction bases: 10. This CDR3 is 15 amino acids long. The CDR3 protein is CASSRLPGLAYEQYF. The CDR3, as DNA: TGTGCCAGCAGCCGCCTCCCGGGACTAGCTTACGAGCAGTACTTC.

The rearrangement uses TRBV29-1 and TRBJ2-5; D gene ambiguous. Looked up from germline, CDR1 is SQVTM and CDR2 is ANQGSEA. The length of the CDR3 is 11 residues. This chain's CDR3 is CRISSGETQYF. In DNA form, the CDR3 reads TGCAGAATCTCCTCGGGTGAGACCCAGTACTTC.

This clone appeared a single time. The genes are TRBV5-1 and TRBJ2-3; 9 bases agree with TRBD2. V lost 4 bases, J lost 0 bases, and 6 bases stayed unmatched. CDR1 and CDR2 (germline): SGHRS, YFSETQ. This CDR3 spans 16 amino acids. The CDR3 region has the DNA TGCGCCAGCAGCCAACTCAGCGGGGGGAGCACAGATACGCAGTATTTT. This codes for CASSQLSGGSTDTQYF. The full variable domain, in which reference TRBV5-1 and TRBJ2-3 provide the parts outside the CDR3, is KAGVTQTPRYLIKTRGQQVTLSCSPISGHRSVSWYQQTPGQGLQFLFEYFSETQRNKGNFPGRFSGRQFSNSRSEMNVSTLELGDSALYLCASSQLSGGSTDTQYFGPGTRLTVL.

The rearrangement uses TRBV10-2 and TRBJ2-3; D gene uncertain. The CDR3 contains 12 residues. V gave up 2 bases and J gave up 5 bases, with 5 bases separating them. CDR1 is WSHSY and CDR2 is SAAADI in the germline V gene. CDR3: CASSEAVDTQYF. For the CDR3, the DNA is TGCGCCAGCAGTGAGGCGGTAGATACGCAGTATTTT.

The V and J genes are TRBV9 and TRBJ1-2; D gene uncertain. Trimming removed 6 bases from V and 4 bases from J, with 19 bases in between. The germline V gene encodes CDR1 SGDLS and CDR2 YYNGEE. This CDR3 spans 15 amino acids. CDR3 DNA: TGTGCCAGCACACCAGTGAGGGAGGAGCTCTATGGCTACACCTTC. Protein product: CASTPVREELYGYTF.

This clone was seen a few times. This chain connects TRBV9 to TRBJ1-4, with TRBD1 matching over 7 bases. In germline, CDR1 is SGDLS, CDR2 YYNGEE. V was clipped by 2 bases and J by 3 bases; unmatched bases: 7. The CDR3 runs to 16 residues. The chain's CDR3 is CASSVNRGSANEKLFF. CDR3 nucleotide sequence: TGTGCCAGCAGCGTGAACAGGGGATCGGCTAATGAAAAACTGTTTTTT. Supplemented by reference TRBV9 and TRBJ1-4, the full variable domain reads DSGVTQTPKHLITATGQRVTLRCSPRSGDLSVYWYQQSLDQGLQFLIQYYNGEERAKGNILERFSAQQFPDLHSELNLSSLELGDSALYFCASSVNRGSANEKLFFGSGTQLSVL.

The chain uses TRBV7-6 and TRBJ2-5, with D possibly matching TRBD2 (7 bases). Trimming removed 5 bases at V and 2 bases at J, with 21 bases between. Looked up from germline, CDR1 is SGHVS and CDR2 is FNYEAQ. The CDR3 sequence is 17 residues long. CDR3 protein: CASSANRGGGGQETQYF. DNA for the CDR3: TGTGCCAGCAGCGCCAATAGGGGGGGCGGTGGACAAGAGACCCAGTACTTC.